The 27 T cell receptor beta chains reported below all come from one sample, sequenced in a study of blood T cell repertoires in COVID-19. The repertoire was sequenced with immunoSEQ multiplex PCR; TCRdb's copy has only in-frame clones and lacks some. The sample gives about 64,000 clones, more than 75% of which show up once; around 5% is in the top ten. Sequences were obtained from peripheral blood. The receptor set was obtained from a human donor in a cohort sampled during active COVID-19.

The chain recombines TRBV30 with TRBJ2-3; weak D call: TRBD1 (6 bases). This CDR3 is 15 amino acids long. Trimming took 0 bases from V and 2 from J, leaving 12 bases between them. Germline V gives CDR1 GTSNPN, CDR2 SVGIG (reference sequence). CDR3 DNA sequence: TGTGCCTGGAGTGTGGTGGGACATAACACAGATACGCAGTATTTT. This translates into CAWSVVGHNTDTQYF.

V gene TRBV6-2 or TRBV6-3 combines with J gene TRBJ1-1; a weak D match, TRBD1 (6 bases). V shed 1 base and J shed 4 bases, with 13 bases lying between them. The CDR3 sequence is 15 residues long. Per germline, CDR1 MNHEY and CDR2 SVGEGT. The CDR3 sequence: CASSYWPGVVTEAFF. As DNA, the CDR3 is TGTGCCAGCAGTTACTGGCCAGGGGTTGTCACTGAAGCTTTCTTT.

The genes are TRBV19 and TRBJ1-1, with D possibly TRBD1 on 5 matching bases. The CDR3 length is 14 residues. Germline V gene lookup returns CDR1 LNHDA and CDR2 SQIVND (reference sequence). Trimming took 5 bases from V and 8 from J, leaving 18 bases between them. CDR3 DNA: TGTGCCAGTAGTTCCTCCGGGGCTCGGGGGGAAGCTTTCTTT. This sequence encodes CASSSSGARGEAFF. Using reference TRBV19 and TRBJ1-1 for the parts outside the CDR3, the full variable domain is DGGITQSPKYLFRKEGQNVTLSCEQNLNHDAMYWYRQDPGQGLRLIYYSQIVNDFQKGDIAEGYSVSREKKESFPLTVTSAQKNPTAFYLCASSSSGARGEAFFGQGTRLTVV.

Written as DNA, the CDR3 is TGTGCCAGCAGCCCTCCGCGGTCGGGTACGCAGTATTTT. This gives the protein CASSPPRSGTQYF. The chain employs TRBV12-3 or TRBV12-4 and TRBJ2-3; D gene ambiguous. V lost 6 bases to trimming and J lost 8 bases, with 15 bases between them. The CDR3 is 13 residues long.

The chain recombines TRBV18 with TRBJ1-4; 8 nucleotides match TRBD1. This CDR3 is 14 amino acids long. V dropped 5 bases and J dropped 7; count of bases not matched to a gene: 6. The germline gives CDR1 KGHSH, CDR2 LQKENI. CDR3 region: CASSTDDRGEKLFF. CDR3 DNA: TGTGCCAGCTCAACCGACGACAGGGGTGAAAAACTGTTTTTT.

The rearrangement uses TRBV30 and TRBJ1-1; 9 nucleotides align to TRBD1. Per the germline V gene, CDR1 is GTSNPN and CDR2 is SVGIG (reference sequence). The CDR3 consists of 13 residues. J lost 6 bases, V lost 4 bases, and 6 bases had no gene match. Written as DNA, the CDR3 is TGTGCCTGGAACAGGGGGCCGACCGCTGAAGCTTTCTTT. It translates to CAWNRGPTAEAFF.

This clone was detected a few times. The J gene is TRBJ2-3, the V gene TRBV7-3; 13 nucleotides agree with TRBD2. V lost 5 bases, J lost 3 bases, and 5 bases stayed unmatched. The germline gives CDR1 SGHTA, CDR2 FQGTGA. This CDR3 spans 16 amino acids. CDR3 sequence reads: CASSLTSGGRTDTQYF. In DNA form, the CDR3 reads TGTGCCAGCAGCCTGACTAGCGGGGGGCGTACAGATACGCAGTATTTT.

The CDR3 DNA reads as TGTGCCAGCAGCATCCTGGGTCGGCTAGCGGGGGGGAGCTCCTACAATGAGCAGTTCTTC. Translated: CASSILGRLAGGSSYNEQFF. The rearrangement uses TRBV9 and TRBJ2-1; 12 positions agree with TRBD2. V shed 4 bases and J 0 bases; nucleotides not matched to a gene: 14. Germline CDR1 and CDR2: SGDLS and YYNGEE. This CDR3 spans 20 amino acids.

This clone was found once. V and J are TRBV2 and TRBJ2-7, with D possibly TRBD2 on 6 matching bases. The CDR3 is 15 amino acids. Germline assignment: CDR1 SNHLY and CDR2 FYNNEI. V was pared by 0 bases and J by 3 bases, with 12 bases between. CDR3 sequence: CASSEALAALYEQYF. As DNA, the CDR3 is TGTGCCAGCAGTGAAGCTTTAGCGGCCCTCTACGAGCAGTACTTC.

V usage is TRBV6-6 and J usage is TRBJ1-2; no clear D gene. V lost 6 bases and J 7 bases, leaving 18 bases between the germline ends. The V gene's germline CDR1 is MNHNY and CDR2 SVGAGI (reference sequence). The CDR3 is made up of 14 amino acids. DNA of the CDR3: TGTGCCAGCAGCAACCAGACTCCTAGCTCTGGCTACACCTTC. This translates into CASSNQTPSSGYTF.

This sequence joins TRBV5-8 and TRBJ1-2; TRBD1 aligns across 10 bases. V lost 5 bases and J lost 7; bases outside the gene matches: 11. This CDR3 has 15 amino acids. CDR1 is SGHTS, CDR2 YDEGEE, per germline. CDR3 sequence (DNA): TGTGCCAGCAGGGCCACCGGGACAGGGGCTGCTGGCTACACCTTC. It encodes CASRATGTGAAGYTF.

The chain joins TRBV9 to TRBJ2-7, with 9 bases identical to TRBD1. Germline loops: CDR1 SGDLS, CDR2 YYNGEE. V trimming: 0 bases; J trimming: 2 bases; junction bases outside the gene matches: 6. The CDR3 spans 16 residues. DNA of the CDR3: TGTGCCAGCAGCGTAGGAGGGACAGGGCCAACCTACGAGCAGTACTTC. This encodes CASSVGGTGPTYEQYF.

This clone was observed once. The chain uses TRBV25-1 and TRBJ2-3; perhaps TRBD2 as D (7 bases). The CDR3 sequence is 15 residues long. Trimming left V 6 bases short and J 2 bases short, with 15 bases between. Looked up from germline, CDR1 is MGHDK and CDR2 is SYGVNS. For the CDR3, the DNA is TGTGCCAGCAGCAAGACGGGGGGCGCCACAGATACGCAGTATTTT. It codes for CASSKTGGATDTQYF.

The V gene is TRBV7-2, the J gene TRBJ2-7; D not resolved. The CDR3 loop spans 15 amino acids. Trimming removed 0 bases from V and 6 bases from J, with 15 bases in between. Germline V lookup: CDR1 SGHTA, CDR2 FQGNSA. The CDR3 spells CASSLAAAPVVEQYF. For the CDR3, the DNA is TGTGCCAGCAGCTTAGCGGCAGCGCCTGTCGTCGAGCAGTACTTC.

This chain uses TRBV28 with TRBJ1-6, with TRBD1 matching over 8 bases. CDR3 length: 15 amino acids. Germline loops: CDR1 MDHEN, CDR2 SYDVKM. V trimming: 6 bases; J trimming: 7 bases; junction bases outside the gene matches: 8. The CDR3: CASSQGDRPNSPLHF. As DNA, the CDR3 is TGTGCCAGCAGCCAAGGGGACAGGCCGAATTCACCCCTCCACTTT.

Only a few counts were recorded for this clone. This chain uses TRBV19 with TRBJ1-1; TRBD1 aligns across 10 bases. V lost 8 bases, J lost 8 bases, and 14 bases stayed unmatched. This CDR3 is 15 amino acids long. Per the germline V gene, CDR1 is LNHDA and CDR2 is SQIVND (reference sequence). The CDR3 protein is CASARPGPGQGEAFF. For the CDR3, the DNA is TGTGCCAGTGCACGACCCGGGCCGGGACAGGGGGAAGCTTTCTTT.

CDR3 sequence: CSVARGDNQPQHF. The CDR3 bases are TGCAGCGTTGCCCGGGGGGACAATCAGCCCCAGCATTTT. The gene calls are TRBV29-1 and TRBJ1-5, with D possibly matching TRBD1 (5 bases). The CDR3 covers 13 residues. Germline CDR1 reads SQVTM; CDR2 reads ANQGSEA. V lost 4 bases and J lost 3, with 10 bases in between.

The chain uses TRBV11-2 and TRBJ2-7, with 12 nucleotides matching TRBD2. The CDR3 is 15 residues long. Germline CDR1 and CDR2: SGHAT and FQNNGV. Unmatched junction bases numbered 3, after V lost 2 bases and J lost 4 bases. This CDR3 is CASSLRGTSGYEQYF. CDR3 bases: TGTGCCAGCAGCTTACGAGGGACTAGCGGGTACGAGCAGTACTTC.

The chain recombines TRBV5-1 with TRBJ1-6; weak D call: TRBD1 (6 bases). This CDR3 comprises 15 residues. Germline V gene data show CDR1 as SGHRS and CDR2 as YFSETQ. The V gene lost 1 base and the J gene lost 6 bases, with 11 bases spanning the gap. CDR3 in amino acids: CASSLKPDSNSPLHF. The CDR3 DNA reads as TGCGCCAGCAGCTTGAAACCGGACAGTAATTCACCCCTCCACTTT.

This chain connects TRBV18 to TRBJ2-3, with D perhaps matching TRBD2 (6 bases). The germline V gene has CDR1 KGHSH and CDR2 LQKENI. The CDR3 runs 15 residues. The ends were cut back, 8 bases at V and 5 bases at J, with 20 bases in the middle. In nucleotides, the CDR3 is TGTGCCAGCGAAAAAGGGTCCGGGGGAGGAGATACGCAGTATTTT. Amino acid sequence: CASEKGSGGGDTQYF. Full variable domain (remainder filled in from reference TRBV18 and TRBJ2-3): NAGVMQNPRHLVRRRGQEARLRCSPMKGHSHVYWYRQLPEEGLKFMVYLQKENIIDESGMPKERFSAEFPKEGPSILRIQQVVRGDSAAYFCASEKGSGGGDTQYFGPGTRLTVL.

The chain has TRBV7-2 and TRBJ2-2, with a tentative D call TRBD2 (5 bases). This CDR3 contains 14 residues. Trimming removed 5 bases at V and 6 bases at J, with 13 bases between. CDR1 SGHTA and CDR2 FQGNSA come from the germline V gene. The chain's CDR3 is CASSPRRESGELFF. The CDR3 nucleotides are TGTGCCAGCAGCCCCCGTAGGGAGTCCGGGGAGCTGTTTTTT.

The CDR3, as DNA: TGCGCCAGCAGCTTGGCTGGCACCATGAACACTGAAGCTTTCTTT. Translating gives CASSLAGTMNTEAFF. This rearrangement joins TRBV5-1 to TRBJ1-1; no clear D. Germline values: CDR1 SGHRS, CDR2 YFSETQ. CDR3 length equals 15 residues. Trimming removed 0 bases at V and 0 bases at J, with 9 bases between.

This clone was counted between two and nine times. The chain joins TRBV5-5 to TRBJ2-1; weak D call: TRBD2 (6 bases). Germline CDR1 SGHKS, CDR2 YYEKEE (reference sequence). Trimming left V 4 bases short and J 3 bases short, with 11 bases between. The CDR3 loop spans 14 amino acids. For the CDR3, the DNA is TGTGCCAGCAGCGGGTGGGGGGACTACAATGAGCAGTTCTTC. It yields the protein CASSGWGDYNEQFF. The complete variable domain, with remaining parts taken from reference TRBV5-5 and TRBJ2-1, reads DAGVTQSPTHLIKTRGQQVTLRCSPISGHKSVSWYQQVLGQGPQFIFQYYEKEERGRGNFPDRFSARQFPNYSSELNVNALLLGDSALYLCASSGWGDYNEQFFGPGTRLTVL.

The gene calls are TRBV7-3 and TRBJ2-5; D gene ambiguous. V dropped 3 bases and J dropped 1 base, with 6 bases sitting between them. Per germline, CDR1 SGHTA and CDR2 FQGTGA. The CDR3 is made up of 13 amino acids. CDR3: CASSFGSQETQYF. The CDR3 DNA follows: TGTGCCAGCAGCTTCGGTTCCCAAGAGACCCAGTACTTC.

The rearrangement links TRBV6-5 to TRBJ1-1, with a weak D call TRBD1 (5 bases). From germline, CDR1 is MNHEY and CDR2 SVGAGI. CDR3 length equals 12 residues. V shed 6 bases and J shed 10 bases, with 15 bases lying between them. For the CDR3, the DNA is TGTGCCAGCAGCAACCGGGGGAGGGGAGCTTTCTTT. Translation: CASSNRGRGAFF.

This chain connects TRBV9 to TRBJ1-6; the D is unclear. The CDR3 spans 13 residues. The germline V and J ends were trimmed by 4 bases and 9 bases, with 11 bases remaining between them. Germline CDR1 reads SGDLS; CDR2 reads YYNGEE. The CDR3 sequence is CASSFEEVSPLHF. In DNA form, the CDR3 reads TGTGCCAGCAGCTTTGAAGAGGTTTCACCCCTCCACTTT.

The V gene is TRBV20-1, the J gene TRBJ2-5; the match to TRBD2 covers 8 bases. The CDR3 length is 10 residues. J gave up 7 bases and V 6 bases, and 1 base lay outside the gene matches. Germline V gene sequence: CDR1 DFQATT, CDR2 SNEGSKA (reference sequence). CDR3 sequence reads: CSAAGATQYF. Written as DNA, the CDR3 is TGCAGTGCAGCGGGGGCGACCCAGTACTTC.